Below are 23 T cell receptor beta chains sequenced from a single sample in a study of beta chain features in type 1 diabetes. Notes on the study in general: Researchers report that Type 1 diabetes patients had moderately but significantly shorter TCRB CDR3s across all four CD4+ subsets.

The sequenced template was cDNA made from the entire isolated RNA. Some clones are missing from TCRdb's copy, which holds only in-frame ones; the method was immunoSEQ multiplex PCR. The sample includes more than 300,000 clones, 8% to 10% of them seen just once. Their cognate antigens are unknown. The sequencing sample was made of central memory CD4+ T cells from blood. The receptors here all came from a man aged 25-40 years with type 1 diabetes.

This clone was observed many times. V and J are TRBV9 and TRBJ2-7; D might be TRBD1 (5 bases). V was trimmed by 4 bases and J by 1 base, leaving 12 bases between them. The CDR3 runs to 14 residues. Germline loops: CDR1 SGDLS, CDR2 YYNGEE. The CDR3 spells CASSPRQQSYEQYF. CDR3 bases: TGTGCCAGCAGCCCTAGACAGCAATCCTACGAGCAGTACTTC. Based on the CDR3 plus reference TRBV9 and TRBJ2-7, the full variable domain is DSGVTQTPKHLITATGQRVTLRCSPRSGDLSVYWYQQSLDQGLQFLIQYYNGEERAKGNILERFSAQQFPDLHSELNLSSLELGDSALYFCASSPRQQSYEQYFGPGTRLTVT.

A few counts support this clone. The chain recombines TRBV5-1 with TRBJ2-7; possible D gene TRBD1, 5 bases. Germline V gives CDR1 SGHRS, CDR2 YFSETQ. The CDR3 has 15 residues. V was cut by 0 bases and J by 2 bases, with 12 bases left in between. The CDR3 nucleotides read TGCGCCAGCAGCTTGGGATTTGGGGCCGCCTACGAGCAGTACTTC. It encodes CASSLGFGAAYEQYF.

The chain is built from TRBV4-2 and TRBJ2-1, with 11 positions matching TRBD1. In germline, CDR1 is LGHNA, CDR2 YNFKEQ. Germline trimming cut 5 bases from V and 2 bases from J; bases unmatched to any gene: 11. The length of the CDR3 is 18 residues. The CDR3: CASSLGGPGQGAYNEQFF. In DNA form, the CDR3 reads TGTGCCAGCAGCTTGGGAGGTCCGGGACAGGGGGCCTACAATGAGCAGTTCTTC.

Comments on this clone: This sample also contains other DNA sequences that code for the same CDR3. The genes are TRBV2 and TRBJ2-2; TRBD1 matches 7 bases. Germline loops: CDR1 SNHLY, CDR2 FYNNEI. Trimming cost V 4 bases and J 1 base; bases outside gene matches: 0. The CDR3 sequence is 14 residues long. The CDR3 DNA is TGTGCCAGCAGTGGACAGGGGAACACCGGGGAGCTGTTTTTT. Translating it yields CASSGQGNTGELFF.

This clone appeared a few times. As DNA, the CDR3 is TGTGCCAGCAGCTTGTGGTTTACCTACGAGCAGTACTTC. It yields the protein CASSLWFTYEQYF. The chain links TRBV5-6 to TRBJ2-7; no clear D. The CDR3 covers 13 residues. Trimming stripped 1 base from V and 2 bases from J, with 7 bases between. Per germline, CDR1 SGHDT and CDR2 YYEEEE. The full variable domain, with the rest looked up from reference TRBV5-6 and TRBJ2-7, is DAGVTQSPTHLIKTRGQQVTLRCSPKSGHDTVSWYQQALGQGPQFIFQYYEEEERQRGNFPDRFSGHQFPNYSSELNVNALLLGDSALYLCASSLWFTYEQYFGPGTRLTVT.

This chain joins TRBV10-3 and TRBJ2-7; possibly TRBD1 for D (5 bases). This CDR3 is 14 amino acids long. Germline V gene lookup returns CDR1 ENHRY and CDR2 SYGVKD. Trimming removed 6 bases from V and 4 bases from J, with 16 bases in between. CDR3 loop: CAIRTTATGYEQYF. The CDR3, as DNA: TGTGCCATCAGAACGACAGCCACTGGGTACGAGCAGTACTTC.

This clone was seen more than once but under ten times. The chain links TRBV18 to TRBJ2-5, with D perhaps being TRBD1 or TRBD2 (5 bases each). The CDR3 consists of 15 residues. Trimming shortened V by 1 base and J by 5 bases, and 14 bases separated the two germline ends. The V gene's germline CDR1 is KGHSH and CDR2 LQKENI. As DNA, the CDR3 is TGTGCCAGCTCACCACGTTTCGGGGCAGGGGAGACCCAGTACTTC. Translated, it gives CASSPRFGAGETQYF.

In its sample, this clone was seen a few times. CDR3 region: CASSTGSSSYEQYF. CDR3 sequence (DNA): TGTGCCAGCAGCACCGGGTCGAGCTCCTACGAGCAGTACTTC. The chain combines TRBV9 with TRBJ2-7; the D is unclear. Per germline, CDR1 SGDLS and CDR2 YYNGEE. The CDR3 length is 14 residues. The V end was cut by 4 bases, the J end by 0 bases, with 11 bases between.

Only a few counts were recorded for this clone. CDR3 in amino acids: CASRTQGTSYEQYF. DNA of the CDR3: TGTGCCAGCAGGACCCAAGGGACCTCATACGAGCAGTACTTC. The rearrangement uses TRBV28 and TRBJ2-7; perhaps D is TRBD1 or TRBD2 (5 bases each). CDR1 and CDR2 (germline): MDHEN, SYDVKM. The CDR3 consists of 14 residues. V lost 6 bases and J lost 4, with 16 bases in between. Drawing the rest from reference TRBV28 and TRBJ2-7, the complete variable domain is DVKVTQSSRYLVKRTGEKVFLECVQDMDHENMFWYRQDPGLGLRLIYFSYDVKMKEKGDIPEGYSVSREKKERFSLILESASTNQTSMYLCASRTQGTSYEQYFGPGTRLTVT.

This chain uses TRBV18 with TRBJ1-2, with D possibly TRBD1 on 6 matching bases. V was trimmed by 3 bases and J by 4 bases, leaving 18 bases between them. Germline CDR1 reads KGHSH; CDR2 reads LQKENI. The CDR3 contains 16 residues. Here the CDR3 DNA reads TGTGCCAGCTCACCGACGGCACAGGGTTCGGGCTATGGCTACACCTTC. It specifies CASSPTAQGSGYGYTF. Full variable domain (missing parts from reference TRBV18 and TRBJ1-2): NAGVMQNPRHLVRRRGQEARLRCSPMKGHSHVYWYRQLPEEGLKFMVYLQKENIIDESGMPKERFSAEFPKEGPSILRIQQVVRGDSAAYFCASSPTAQGSGYGYTFGSGTRLTVV.

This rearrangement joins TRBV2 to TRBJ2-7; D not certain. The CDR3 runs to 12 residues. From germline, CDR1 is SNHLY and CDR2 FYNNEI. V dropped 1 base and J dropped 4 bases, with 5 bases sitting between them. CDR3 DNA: TGTGCCAGCAGTGAAGAATTTTACGAGCAGTACTTC. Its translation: CASSEEFYEQYF.

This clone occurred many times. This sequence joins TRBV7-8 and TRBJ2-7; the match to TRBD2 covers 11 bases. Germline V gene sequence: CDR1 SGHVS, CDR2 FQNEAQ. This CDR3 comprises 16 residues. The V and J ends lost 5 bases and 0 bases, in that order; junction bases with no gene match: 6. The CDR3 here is CASSPQTSGVSYEQYF. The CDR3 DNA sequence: TGTGCCAGCAGCCCACAGACTAGCGGGGTCTCCTACGAGCAGTACTTC.

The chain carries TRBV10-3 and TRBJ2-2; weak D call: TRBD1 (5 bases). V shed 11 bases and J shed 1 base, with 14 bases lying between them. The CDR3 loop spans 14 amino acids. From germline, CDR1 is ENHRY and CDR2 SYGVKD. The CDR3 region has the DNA TGTGCCGGCCGCAGGCAGGGGAACACCGGGGAGCTGTTTTTT. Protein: CAGRRQGNTGELFF.

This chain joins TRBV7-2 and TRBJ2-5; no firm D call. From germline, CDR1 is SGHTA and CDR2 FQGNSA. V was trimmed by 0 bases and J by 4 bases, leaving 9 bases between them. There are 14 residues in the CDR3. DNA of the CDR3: TGTGCCAGCAGCTTAGCGGTCAGTGCAGAGACCCAGTACTTC. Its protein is CASSLAVSAETQYF.

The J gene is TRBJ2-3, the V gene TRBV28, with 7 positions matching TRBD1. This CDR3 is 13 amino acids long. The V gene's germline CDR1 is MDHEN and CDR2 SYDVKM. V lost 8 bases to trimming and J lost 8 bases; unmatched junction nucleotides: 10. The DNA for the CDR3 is TGTGCCAGCCGGGGACAGCCCCCAGGTACGCAGTATTTT. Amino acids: CASRGQPPGTQYF.

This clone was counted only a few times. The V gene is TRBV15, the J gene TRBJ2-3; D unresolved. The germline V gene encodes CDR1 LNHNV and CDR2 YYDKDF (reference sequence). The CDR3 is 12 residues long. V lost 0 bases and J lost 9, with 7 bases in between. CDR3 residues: CATSRESNTQYF. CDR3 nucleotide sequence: TGTGCCACCAGCAGAGAAAGCAACACGCAGTATTTT.

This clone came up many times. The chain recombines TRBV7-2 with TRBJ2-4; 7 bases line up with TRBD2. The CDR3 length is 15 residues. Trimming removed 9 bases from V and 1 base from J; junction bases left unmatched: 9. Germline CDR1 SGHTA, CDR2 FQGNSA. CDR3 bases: TGTGCCAGTACGGGGGGAGCCAAGGCCAAAAACATTCAGTACTTC. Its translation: CASTGGAKAKNIQYF.

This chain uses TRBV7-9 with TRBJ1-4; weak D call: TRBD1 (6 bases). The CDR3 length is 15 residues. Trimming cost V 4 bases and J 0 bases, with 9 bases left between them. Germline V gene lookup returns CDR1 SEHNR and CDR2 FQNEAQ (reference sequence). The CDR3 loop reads CASSSGAATNEKLFF. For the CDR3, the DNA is TGTGCCAGCAGCTCGGGGGCTGCAACTAATGAAAAACTGTTTTTT.

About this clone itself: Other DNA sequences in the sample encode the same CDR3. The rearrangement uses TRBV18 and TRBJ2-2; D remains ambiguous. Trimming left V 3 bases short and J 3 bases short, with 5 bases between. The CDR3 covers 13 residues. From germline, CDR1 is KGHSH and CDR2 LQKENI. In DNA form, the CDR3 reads TGTGCCAGCTCACCTCAAGACACCGGGGAGCTGTTTTTT. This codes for CASSPQDTGELFF.

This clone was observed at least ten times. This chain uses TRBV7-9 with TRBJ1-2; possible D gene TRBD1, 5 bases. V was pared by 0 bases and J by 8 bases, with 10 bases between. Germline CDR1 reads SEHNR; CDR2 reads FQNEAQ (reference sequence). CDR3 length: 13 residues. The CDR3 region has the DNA TGTGCCAGCAGCTTAGCGTCAGGGACCGGCTACACCTTC. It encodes CASSLASGTGYTF.

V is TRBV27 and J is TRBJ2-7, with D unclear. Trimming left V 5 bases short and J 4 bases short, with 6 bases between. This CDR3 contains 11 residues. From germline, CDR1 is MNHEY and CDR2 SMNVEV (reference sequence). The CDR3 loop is CASSEGYEQYF. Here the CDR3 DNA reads TGTGCCAGCAGTGAAGGGTACGAGCAGTACTTC.

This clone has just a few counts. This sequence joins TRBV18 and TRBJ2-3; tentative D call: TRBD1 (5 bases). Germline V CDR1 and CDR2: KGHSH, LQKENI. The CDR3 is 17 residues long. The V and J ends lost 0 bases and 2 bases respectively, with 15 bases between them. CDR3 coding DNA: TGTGCCAGCTCACCACCATCTTCCAGGGTCATCACAGATACGCAGTATTTT. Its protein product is CASSPPSSRVITDTQYF.

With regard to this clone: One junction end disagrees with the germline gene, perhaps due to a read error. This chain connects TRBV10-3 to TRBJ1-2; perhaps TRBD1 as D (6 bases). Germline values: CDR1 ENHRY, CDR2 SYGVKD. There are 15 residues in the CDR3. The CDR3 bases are TGTGCCATCCGTGAACCCAACAGGGCCGGGAGTGGCTACACCTTC. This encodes CAIREPNRAGSGYTF.